A selection of T cell receptor beta chains follows, all from one sample in a study of blood T cell repertoires in COVID-19. Measured with immunoSEQ multiplex PCR; TCRdb has only the in-frame clones, and not every one. Among around 450,000 clones listed, roughly 87% were seen once. The sequenced sample consisted of PBMCs or T cells enriched from blood (not recorded which). All receptors derive from a woman aged 18-29 years who had recovered from COVID-19. Both conserved end residues are part of each CDR3. D genes are given only for firm matches. For some rows the clone size is stated as once, few or many, or as a class when expanded; others skip it.

J | size | V | D | CDR3 | DNA
TRBJ2-3 | NA | TRBV11-2 | NA | CASSLWSGGTDTQYF | TGTGCCAGCAGCTTATGGTCGGGAGGCACAGATACGCAGTATTTT
TRBJ2-3 | NA | TRBV7-8 | NA | CASSLVLWRNTDTQYF | TGTGCCAGCAGCTTAGTTCTCTGGCGGAACACAGATACGCAGTATTTT
TRBJ1-1 | NA | TRBV4-2 | TRBD1 | CASSQVGTDTEAFF | TGTGCCAGCAGCCAAGTTGGGACAGACACTGAAGCTTTCTTT
TRBJ1-2 | NA | TRBV30 | TRBD1 | CAWSGGGGYGYTF | TGTGCCTGGAGTGGAGGGGGCGGCTATGGCTACACCTTC
TRBJ1-3 | NA | TRBV30 | TRBD1 | CAWSIPDREHGNTIYF | TGTGCCTGGAGTATACCCGACAGGGAACACGGAAACACCATATATTTT
TRBJ2-2 | few | TRBV6-5 | NA | CASSYQSGNTGELFF | TGTGCCAGCAGTTACCAATCAGGGAACACCGGGGAGCTGTTTTTT
TRBJ2-2 | NA | TRBV18 | TRBD1 | CASSPTGVNTGELFF | TGTGCCAGCTCACCGACAGGGGTTAACACCGGGGAGCTGTTTTTT
TRBJ2-1 | once | TRBV4-1 | TRBD2 | CASSPGLAGASYNEQFF | TGCGCCAGCAGCCCGGGACTAGCGGGGGCTAGCTACAATGAGCAGTTCTTC
TRBJ1-4 | NA | TRBV3-1/TRBV3-2 | NA | CASSQLQGKLFF | TGTGCCAGCAGCCAATTGCAGGGGAAACTGTTTTTT
TRBJ1-2 | NA | TRBV29-1 | TRBD1 | CSVEDLSGGASGYTF | TGCAGCGTTGAAGATCTTTCAGGGGGCGCTTCTGGCTACACCTTC
TRBJ1-1 | once | TRBV6-1 | NA | CASSFKRTEAFF | TGTGCCAGCAGTTTTAAACGGACAGAAGCTTTCTTT
TRBJ2-3 | NA | TRBV4-1 | NA | CASSQPRRTTDTQYF | TGCGCCAGCAGCCAGCCCCGGAGGACGACAGATACGCAGTATTTT
TRBJ1-2 | NA | TRBV19 | TRBD1 | CASSLPGQGAGYTF | TGTGCCAGTAGTCTCCCGGGACAGGGGGCTGGCTACACCTTC
TRBJ1-6 | NA | TRBV30 | NA | CACQGSSSSPLHF | TGTGCCTGCCAGGGGTCTTCCTCCTCACCCCTCCACTTT
TRBJ1-3 | few | TRBV11-2 | NA | CASRDPSSGNTIYF | TGTGCCAGCAGAGATCCAAGTAGCGGGAACACCATATATTTT
TRBJ1-5 | NA | TRBV28 | NA | CASSLPGVGQPQHF | TGTGCCAGCAGTTTACCAGGGGTGGGTCAGCCCCAGCATTTT
TRBJ1-4 | NA | TRBV5-1 | TRBD1 | CASSLLGTANEKLFF | TGCGCCAGCAGCCTGCTCGGGACAGCGAATGAAAAACTGTTTTTT
TRBJ2-1 | NA | TRBV19 | TRBD1 | CAAGDRGNGNEQFF | TGTGCGGCGGGGGACAGGGGAAATGGCAATGAGCAGTTCTTC
TRBJ2-2 | NA | TRBV19 | TRBD1 | CASSIQRDRGSSTGELFF | TGTGCCAGTAGTATCCAGCGGGACAGGGGTTCGAGCACCGGGGAGCTGTTTTTT
TRBJ1-2 | few | TRBV5-6 | TRBD1 | CASSPGQGGYGYTF | TGTGCCAGCAGCCCAGGACAGGGAGGCTATGGCTACACCTTC
TRBJ1-5 | NA | TRBV18 | TRBD1 | CASSPIAGGLGQPQHF | TGTGCCAGCTCACCCATTGCAGGGGGCTTGGGCCAGCCCCAGCATTTT
TRBJ2-2 | NA | TRBV12-3/TRBV12-4 | NA | CASSLRGTGELFF | TGTGCCAGCAGTTTAAGAGGGACCGGGGAGCTGTTTTTT
TRBJ1-5 | NA | TRBV3-1/TRBV3-2 | TRBD1 | CASSTQGAAQPQHF | TGTGCCAGCAGCACACAGGGGGCGGCTCAGCCCCAGCATTTT
TRBJ1-1 | few | TRBV30 | NA | CAWSVRAGRTEAFF | TGTGCCTGGAGTGTACGGGCAGGGCGCACTGAAGCTTTCTTT